This T cell receptor beta chain emerged from a study of CD8 T cells in ankylosing spondylitis. The study's findings and limits: In ankylosing spondylitis blood, a motif of seven to nine highly homologous TCR beta variants appeared characteristic.

TCRdb reprocessed the 5' RACE reads with MiXCR, giving one entry per CDR3 protein. The sample has more than 250,000 distinct CDR3 sequences; roughly 8% are singletons. About this clonotype: The antigen is not known.

The clonotype originates from a male donor with ankylosing spondylitis. Sequenced: blood, either unsorted or a sorted T cell fraction (not recorded which).

The CDR3 loop is CASRIDRGRLVPDTQYF. CDR3 sequence (DNA): TGTGCCAGCAGGATCGACAGGGGGCGCTTGGTCCCAGATACGCAGTATTTT. V gene TRBV12-3 or TRBV12-4 combines with J gene TRBJ2-3, with 10 positions matching TRBD1. The CDR3 is made up of 17 amino acids. The J segment lost 4 bases and the V segment lost 6 bases, leaving 13 bases of the junction unmatched.